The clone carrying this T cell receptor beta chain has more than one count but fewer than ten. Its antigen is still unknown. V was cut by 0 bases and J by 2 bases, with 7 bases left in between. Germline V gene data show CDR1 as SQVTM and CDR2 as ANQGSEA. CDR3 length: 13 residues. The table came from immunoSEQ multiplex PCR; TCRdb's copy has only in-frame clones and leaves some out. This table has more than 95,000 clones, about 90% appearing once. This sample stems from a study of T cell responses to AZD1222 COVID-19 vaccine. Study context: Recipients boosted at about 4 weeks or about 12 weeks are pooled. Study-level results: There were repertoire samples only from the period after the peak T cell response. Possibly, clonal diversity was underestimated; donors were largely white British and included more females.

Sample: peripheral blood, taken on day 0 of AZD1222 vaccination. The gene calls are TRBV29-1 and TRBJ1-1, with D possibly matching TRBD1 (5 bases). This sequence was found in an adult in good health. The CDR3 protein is CSVEETVNTEAFF. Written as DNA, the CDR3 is TGCAGCGTTGAAGAGACAGTTAACACTGAAGCTTTCTTT. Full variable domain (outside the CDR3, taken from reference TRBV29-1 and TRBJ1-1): SAVISQKPSRDICQRGTSLTIQCQVDSQVTMMFWYRQQPGQSLTLIATANQGSEATYESGFVIDKFPISRPNLTFSTLTVSNMSPEDSSIYLCSVEETVNTEAFFGQGTRLTVV.